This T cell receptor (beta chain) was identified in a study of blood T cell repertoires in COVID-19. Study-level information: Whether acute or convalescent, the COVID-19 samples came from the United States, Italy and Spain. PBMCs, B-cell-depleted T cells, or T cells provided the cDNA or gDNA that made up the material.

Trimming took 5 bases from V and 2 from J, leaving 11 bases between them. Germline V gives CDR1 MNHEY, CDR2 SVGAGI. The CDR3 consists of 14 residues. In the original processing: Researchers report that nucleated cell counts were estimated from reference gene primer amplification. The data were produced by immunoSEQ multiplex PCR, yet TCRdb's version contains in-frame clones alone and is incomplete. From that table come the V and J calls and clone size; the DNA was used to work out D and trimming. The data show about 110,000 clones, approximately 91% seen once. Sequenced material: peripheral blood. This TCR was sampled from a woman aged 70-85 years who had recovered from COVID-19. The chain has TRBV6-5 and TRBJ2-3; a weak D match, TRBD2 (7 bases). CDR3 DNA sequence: TGTGCCAGCAGTAGGGGGGGATCCACAGATACGCAGTATTTT. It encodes CASSRGGSTDTQYF.